A selection of T cell receptor beta chains follows, all from one sample in a study of shared clonotypes between healthy human individuals. Profiled with immunoSEQ multiplex PCR; TCRdb holds only in-frame clones, not every one. The table lists millions of clones, around 90% of them singletons. The sequenced material came from naive CD4+ T cells sorted from blood. These receptors originate from a man between 18 and 29 years old in good health. The CDR3 runs from the conserved cysteine through the conserved F or W. The order of the fields is J gene, D gene, CDR3 length, clone size, V gene, CDR3 DNA, CDR3 protein. D genes are given only for firm matches. Size is omitted from some rows. Given values are once, few, many or a class for expanded clones.

>TRBJ2-4|NA|14|NA|TRBV5-6
TGTGCCAGCAGCTTGGATCCAACCAAAAACATTCAGTACTTC
CASSLDPTKNIQYF
>TRBJ2-5|TRBD2|16|NA|TRBV5-1
TGCGCCAGCAGCTTGGGTAGCGGGGGCCTCCAAGAGACCCAGTACTTC
CASSLGSGGLQETQYF
>TRBJ1-2|NA|17|NA|TRBV28
TGTGCCAGCGCTAACAAATATCCCGGGACGGAGACCTATGGCTACACCTTC
CASANKYPGTETYGYTF
>TRBJ2-7|TRBD2|16|NA|TRBV7-2
TGTGCCAGCAGCTTAGGAGGGACTAGCGGGAGAACCGAGCAGTACTTC
CASSLGGTSGRTEQYF
>TRBJ2-6|TRBD1|19|NA|TRBV7-8
TGTGCCAGCAGCTTATCGGGGACAGGGAGGCAAGATGGGGCCAACGTCCTGACTTTC
CASSLSGTGRQDGANVLTF
>TRBJ2-7|NA|13|NA|TRBV6-5
TGTGCCAGCAGTTACAACAGCTTTTACGAGCAGTACTTC
CASSYNSFYEQYF
>TRBJ2-1|TRBD1|17|NA|TRBV4-1
TGCGCCAGCAGCCAACATCCGGGACAGGGGGCTTGGAATGAGCAGTTCTTC
CASSQHPGQGAWNEQFF
>TRBJ2-1|NA|21|NA|TRBV21-1
TGTGCCAGCAGCAAAGCGAGCCGAGGACTTGGACTTCGCATTATAGCACATGAGCAGTTCTTC
CASSKASRGLGLRIIAHEQFF
>TRBJ2-1|TRBD2|14|once|TRBV28
TGTGCCAGCGTCACTAGCGGGTCCTACAATGAGCAGTTCTTC
CASVTSGSYNEQFF
>TRBJ2-7|NA|13|NA|TRBV6-5
TGTGCCAGCAGTTACCGTGTGGGCTACGAGCAGTACTTC
CASSYRVGYEQYF
>TRBJ1-2|NA|16|NA|TRBV19
TGTGCCAGTAGTATCCTTGGAGCAGGGACCGTCTATGGCTACACCTTC
CASSILGAGTVYGYTF
>TRBJ2-7|NA|13|NA|TRBV7-3
TGTGCCAGCAGCTTTTCCGGGGGCTACGAGCAGTACTTC
CASSFSGGYEQYF
>TRBJ1-4|TRBD1|14|NA|TRBV6-5
TGTGCCAGCAGCTGGACAGGGGCAACTGAAAAACTGTTTTTT
CASSWTGATEKLFF
>TRBJ2-1|TRBD2|14|NA|TRBV7-9
TGTGCCAGCAAGACTAGCGGGGGGGCCAGTGAGCAGTTCTTC
CASKTSGGASEQFF
>TRBJ1-3|NA|13|NA|TRBV10-3
TGTGCCATCAGTGAGAGCATTCAGTACACCATATATTTT
CAISESIQYTIYF
>TRBJ1-4|NA|16|NA|TRBV2
TGTGCCAGCAGTGAATTCTATATCGGAGGGGATGAAAAACTGTTTTTT
CASSEFYIGGDEKLFF
>TRBJ1-1|NA|15|NA|TRBV19
TGTGCCAGTAGTATCGGCGGCAGATTGAACACTGAAGCTTTCTTT
CASSIGGRLNTEAFF
>TRBJ1-1|TRBD1|14|NA|TRBV18
TGTGCCAGCTCACCACGGACAGGGAACACTGAAGCTTTCTTT
CASSPRTGNTEAFF
>TRBJ2-2|NA|15|NA|TRBV5-1
TGCGCCAGCAGCTTGTACGGTGAAATCACCGGGGAGCTGTTTTTT
CASSLYGEITGELFF
>TRBJ2-7|TRBD2|14|NA|TRBV5-1
TGCGCCAGCGAAAGGACTAGCGGGAGCGACGAGCAGTACTTC
CASERTSGSDEQYF
>TRBJ2-2|NA|16|NA|TRBV4-1
TGCGCCAGCAGCCAAGATCCAGGGGTGAACACCGGGGAGCTGTTTTTT
CASSQDPGVNTGELFF
>TRBJ1-2|TRBD1|14|NA|TRBV5-4
TGTGCCAGCAGCCCGGGACAGGGGGACTATGGCTACACCTTC
CASSPGQGDYGYTF
>TRBJ2-1|NA|15|NA|TRBV7-9
TGTGCCAGCAGCTTAGCGACGGGAGTGCGGAATGAGCAGTTCTTC
CASSLATGVRNEQFF
>TRBJ2-5|TRBD2|16|once|TRBV9
TGTGCCAGCAGCTCCCGGGTAGGACTAGCGGGGGAGACCCAGTACTTC
CASSSRVGLAGETQYF
>TRBJ2-2|TRBD1|15|NA|TRBV27
TGTGCCAGCAGTTTACTAAGGGGGCGTATCGGGGAGCTGTTTTTT
CASSLLRGRIGELFF
>TRBJ2-3|NA|15|NA|TRBV5-1
TGCGCCAGCAGCTTGGGAGGGACAAACACAGATACGCAGTATTTT
CASSLGGTNTDTQYF
>TRBJ2-3|NA|15|NA|TRBV5-6
TGTGCCAGCAGCTTTAGGGTGAAAGACACAGATACGCAGTATTTT
CASSFRVKDTDTQYF
>TRBJ2-7|NA|11|NA|TRBV6-1
TGTGCCAGCACAGGACCCTACGAGCAGTACTTC
CASTGPYEQYF
>TRBJ2-5|NA|13|NA|TRBV7-6
TGTGCCAGCAGCCAAAGGGAGTGGGAGACCCAGTACTTC
CASSQREWETQYF
>TRBJ2-1|TRBD1|17|NA|TRBV7-9
TGTGCCAGCAGCCCTCTGGCCCGGACAGGGTATTACAATGAGCAGTTCTTC
CASSPLARTGYYNEQFF
>TRBJ1-2|NA|11|NA|TRBV7-9
TGTGCCAGCAGCTTAGAGGGTGGCTACACCTTC
CASSLEGGYTF
>TRBJ2-5|TRBD2|16|NA|TRBV7-6
TGTGCCAGCAGCTTAGAAGGCGGGAGGTCGCAAGAGACCCAGTACTTC
CASSLEGGRSQETQYF
>TRBJ2-3|TRBD1|15|NA|TRBV7-2
TGTGCCAGCAGCCAGGGACAGTCTAGCACAGATACGCAGTATTTT
CASSQGQSSTDTQYF
>TRBJ2-3|TRBD2|16|NA|TRBV4-2
TGTGCCAGCAGCCAAAGCGGGGGTGGAATCACAGATACGCAGTATTTT
CASSQSGGGITDTQYF
>TRBJ2-3|NA|15|NA|TRBV6-5
TGTGCCAGCAGTCGTGCCTACCCCAGCACAGATACGCAGTATTTT
CASSRAYPSTDTQYF
>TRBJ1-4|NA|14|NA|TRBV2
TGTGCCAGCAGTGACTTGGGGGTCAGGGAAAAACTGTTTTTT
CASSDLGVREKLFF
>TRBJ2-2|NA|15|NA|TRBV2
TGTGCCAGCAGTGTAACACTGGCCCGCACCGGGGAGCTGTTTTTT
CASSVTLARTGELFF
>TRBJ2-7|TRBD2|15|NA|TRBV6-5
TGTGCCAGCAGTTCGGCAGGCGGGGGGTTCTACGAGCAGTACTTC
CASSSAGGGFYEQYF
>TRBJ1-1|NA|15|NA|TRBV21-1
TGTGCCAGCAGCAACTGGGGGACGGTGAACACTGAAGCTTTCTTT
CASSNWGTVNTEAFF
>TRBJ1-1|NA|15|NA|TRBV18
TGTGCCAGCTCACCTGTTGAGGGCATGAACACTGAAGCTTTCTTT
CASSPVEGMNTEAFF
>TRBJ2-3|NA|16|NA|TRBV28
TGTGCCAGCAGCTTATCCCGGGGATCAGGGTCGGATACGCAGTATTTT
CASSLSRGSGSDTQYF
>TRBJ1-1|NA|16|few|TRBV5-1
TGCGCCAGCAGCTTGGTCCCGTTTTACAGTATAGATGGGGCTTTCTTT
CASSLVPFYSIDGAFF
>TRBJ2-2|TRBD1|14|once|TRBV6-1
TGTGCCAGCAGGACAGGGTATAACACCGGGGAGCTGTTTTTT
CASRTGYNTGELFF
>TRBJ2-2|TRBD1|16|NA|TRBV9
TGTGCCAGCAGCAGAACAGGGGCAGCTAACACCGGGGAGCTGTTTTTT
CASSRTGAANTGELFF
>TRBJ1-1|NA|14|few|TRBV4-3
TGCGCCAGCAGCCAAGATGGGGGGGCCACTGAAGCTTTCTTT
CASSQDGGATEAFF
>TRBJ2-7|NA|14|NA|TRBV5-5
TGTGCCAGCAGCTTCGCCGCCGGGGGCTACGAGCAGTACTTC
CASSFAAGGYEQYF
>TRBJ2-3|TRBD2|13|NA|TRBV7-2
TGTGCCAGCACCCGGGACTACGGAGGCCCGCAGTATTTT
CASTRDYGGPQYF
>TRBJ2-3|NA|15|NA|TRBV28
TGTGCCAGCAGTTTCCCCCAAGACAGCACAGATACGCAGTATTTT
CASSFPQDSTDTQYF
>TRBJ2-1|TRBD2|14|NA|TRBV5-1
TGCGCCAGCAGGGCGGGAGGGTACCAAGATGAGCAGTTCTTC
CASRAGGYQDEQFF
>TRBJ1-6|NA|15|NA|TRBV27
TGTGCCAGCAAAACGGAAACGACACATAATTCACCCCTCCACTTT
CASKTETTHNSPLHF
>TRBJ2-3|NA|15|NA|TRBV5-1
TGCGCCAGCAGCTTGTTGGGGGGCGCGACAGATACGCAGTATTTT
CASSLLGGATDTQYF